This TCR beta chain was documented in a study of T cell responses to AZD1222 COVID-19 vaccine. Regarding the study as a whole: Baseline seropositivity occurred in only a handful of AZD1222 recipients. Repertoires were obtained solely post-peak T cell response. Clonal diversity may have been underestimated in mostly white British donors. Mapped onto spike, vaccine-associated CD4 TCRs spanned it and were dominant at 160-218 and 743-854.

The germline V gene has CDR1 LNHDA and CDR2 SQIVND (reference sequence). This CDR3 is 16 amino acids long. Trimming cost V 0 bases and J 4 bases, with 13 bases left between them. TCRdb's copy holds only in-frame clones and misses some; the assay was immunoSEQ multiplex PCR. The sample has 75,000 to 90,000 clones, about 83% seen once. Concerning this clone: What it binds is not known.

The input for sequencing was peripheral blood, taken on day 0 of AZD1222 vaccination. V usage is TRBV19 and J usage is TRBJ1-3, with D perhaps TRBD1 (6 bases). The clonotype originates from an adult in good health. The CDR3 sequence: CASSIDPDRRGNTIYF. CDR3 sequence (DNA): TGTGCCAGTAGTATAGACCCGGACAGAAGGGGAAACACCATATATTTT.